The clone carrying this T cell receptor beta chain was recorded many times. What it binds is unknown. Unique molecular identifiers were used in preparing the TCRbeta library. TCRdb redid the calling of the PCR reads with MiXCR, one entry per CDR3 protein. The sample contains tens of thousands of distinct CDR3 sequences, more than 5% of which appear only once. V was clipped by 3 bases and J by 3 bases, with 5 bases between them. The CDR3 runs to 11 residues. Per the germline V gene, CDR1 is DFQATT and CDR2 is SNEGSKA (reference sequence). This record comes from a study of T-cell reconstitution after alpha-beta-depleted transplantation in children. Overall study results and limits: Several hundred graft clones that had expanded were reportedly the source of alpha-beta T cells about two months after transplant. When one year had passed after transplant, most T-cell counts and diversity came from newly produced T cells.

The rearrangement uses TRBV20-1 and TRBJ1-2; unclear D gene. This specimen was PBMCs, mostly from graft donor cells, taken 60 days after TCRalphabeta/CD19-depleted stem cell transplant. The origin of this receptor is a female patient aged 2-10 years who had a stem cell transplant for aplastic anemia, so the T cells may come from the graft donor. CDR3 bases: TGCAGTGCTAGGACCCACTATGGCTACACCTTC. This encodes CSARTHYGYTF.